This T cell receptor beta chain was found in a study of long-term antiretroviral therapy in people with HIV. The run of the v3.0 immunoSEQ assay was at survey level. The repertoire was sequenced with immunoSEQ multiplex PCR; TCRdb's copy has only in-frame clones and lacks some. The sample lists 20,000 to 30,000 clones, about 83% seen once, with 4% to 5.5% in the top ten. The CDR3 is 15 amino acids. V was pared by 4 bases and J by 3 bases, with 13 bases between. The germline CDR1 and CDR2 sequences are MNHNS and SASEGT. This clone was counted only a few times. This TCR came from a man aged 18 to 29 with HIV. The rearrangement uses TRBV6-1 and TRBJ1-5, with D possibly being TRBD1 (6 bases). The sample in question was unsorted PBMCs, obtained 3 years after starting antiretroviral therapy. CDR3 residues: CASSADRFPNQPQHF. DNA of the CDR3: TGTGCCAGCAGTGCAGACAGGTTCCCCAATCAGCCCCAGCATTTT.